This T cell receptor (beta chain) stems from a study of T cell responses to AZD1222 COVID-19 vaccine. In germline, CDR1 is SNHLY, CDR2 FYNNEI. This CDR3 comprises 13 residues. This table comes from immunoSEQ multiplex PCR, and its TCRdb copy is limited to in-frame clones, with some not included. Of fewer than 130,000 clones listed, nearly 90% are singletons. Comment on this clone: Its antigen is as yet unknown.

Findings of the study overall: Baseline serostatus was positive in only 5 to 7 AZD1222 recipients. Nearly half of unique spike-specific TCRs reportedly avoided B.1.351 and B.1.1.7 mutated regions.

This chain joins TRBV2 and TRBJ2-3, with D uncertain. The sequencing here drew on peripheral blood, taken on day 0 of AZD1222 vaccination. This clonotype was obtained from an adult in good health. CDR3 sequence reads: CGKRSSSPDTQYF. The CDR3 DNA sequence: TGTGGCAAGCGCTCGAGCTCCCCAGATACGCAGTATTTT. Looking up the rest from reference TRBV2 and TRBJ2-3 gives the full variable domain: EPEVTQTPSHQVTQMGQEVILRCVPISNHLYFYWYRQILGQKVEFLVSFYNNEISEKSEIFDDQFSVERPDGSNFTLKIRSTKLEDSAMYFCGKRSSSPDTQYFGPGTRLTVL.